The 29 T cell receptor beta chains given below trace back to one sample, sequenced in a study of blood T cell repertoires in COVID-19. Assay: immunoSEQ multiplex PCR; the TCRdb copy retains only in-frame clones and omits some. Of about 240,000 clones listed, around 87% are singletons. Sample: peripheral blood. The receptors come from a woman in her 70s with active or convalescent COVID-19.

For this clone: The identical CDR3 is also encoded by other nucleotide sequences in the sample. This chain uses TRBV5-1 with TRBJ1-1, with D uncertain. The CDR3 consists of 13 residues. In germline, CDR1 is SGHRS, CDR2 YFSETQ. The germline V and J ends were trimmed by 4 bases and 1 base, with 8 bases remaining between them. CDR3 nucleotide sequence: TGCGCCAGCAGCATGGGTCAGAACACTGAAGCTTTCTTT. Encoded protein: CASSMGQNTEAFF.

Concerning this clone: Within the sample, other DNA sequences also encode this same CDR3. This chain connects TRBV5-1 to TRBJ2-7; a weak D match, TRBD2 (5 bases). The V and J ends lost 1 base and 0 bases respectively, with 8 bases between them. Looked up from germline, CDR1 is SGHRS and CDR2 is YFSETQ. This CDR3 region has 14 residues. Written as DNA, the CDR3 is TGCGCCAGCAGCTTGAGTGGAGGCTCCTACGAGCAGTACTTC. It yields the protein CASSLSGGSYEQYF.

J is TRBJ1-2 and V is TRBV18; a possible D gene is TRBD1 (6 bases). The CDR3 is made up of 15 amino acids. CDR1 is KGHSH, CDR2 LQKENI, per germline. Trimming cost V 3 bases and J 6 bases, with 17 bases left between them. Written as DNA, the CDR3 is TGTGCCAGCTCACCGGGAACCCAGGGGAAGCATGGCTACACCTTC. Residues: CASSPGTQGKHGYTF.

The J gene is TRBJ2-2, the V gene TRBV4-3; D is unclear. CDR3 length: 15 amino acids. V was shortened by 0 bases and J by 2 bases, with 7 bases between the two germline ends. The germline V gene has CDR1 LGHNA and CDR2 YSLEER. The CDR3 nucleotides are TGCGCCAGCAGCCAAGACAGAATCAACACCGGGGAGCTGTTTTTT. This translates into CASSQDRINTGELFF.

The CDR3: CASSLVEQRTGELFF. The DNA for the CDR3 is TGCGCCAGCAGCTTGGTAGAACAGAGAACCGGGGAGCTGTTTTTT. The V and J genes are TRBV5-1 and TRBJ2-2; D remains unclear. Germline assignment: CDR1 SGHRS and CDR2 YFSETQ. CDR3 length equals 15 residues. Trimming pared 0 bases from V and 5 bases from J, leaving 11 bases between. The variable domain in full, completed from reference TRBV5-1 and TRBJ2-2, reads KAGVTQTPRYLIKTRGQQVTLSCSPISGHRSVSWYQQTPGQGLQFLFEYFSETQRNKGNFPGRFSGRQFSNSRSEMNVSTLELGDSALYLCASSLVEQRTGELFFGEGSRLTVL.

The rearrangement links TRBV19 to TRBJ2-1; perhaps TRBD2 as D (6 bases). V was clipped by 3 bases and J by 7 bases, with 7 bases between them. The germline CDR1 and CDR2 sequences are LNHDA and SQIVND (reference sequence). The CDR3 is 12 residues long. CDR3 sequence: CASSIGGNEQFF. The CDR3 nucleotides are TGTGCCAGTAGTATTGGGGGGAATGAGCAGTTCTTC.

The chain employs TRBV3-1 (or the pseudogene TRBV3-2) and TRBJ1-2; possible D gene TRBD1, 5 bases. The V end was cut by 4 bases, the J end by 3 bases, with 18 bases between. Germline assignment: CDR1 LGHDT and CDR2 YNNKEL (reference sequence). CDR3 length equals 16 residues. The CDR3 coding sequence is TGTGCCAGCAGCCTCCCGACAGCCGTAGGGGACTATGGCTACACCTTC. Its translation: CASSLPTAVGDYGYTF.

V is TRBV10-3 and J is TRBJ2-3; TRBD2 agrees at 11 bases. The length of the CDR3 is 15 residues. Trimming took 10 bases from V and 2 from J; bases not matched to a gene: 8. Germline CDR1 reads ENHRY; CDR2 reads SYGVKD. The CDR3 is CATQLAGANTDTQYF. For the CDR3, the DNA is TGTGCCACCCAACTAGCGGGGGCTAACACAGATACGCAGTATTTT.

The chain combines TRBV11-2 with TRBJ1-1, with D perhaps matching TRBD1 (5 bases). Germline V gives CDR1 SGHAT, CDR2 FQNNGV. Trimming shortened V by 7 bases and J by 0 bases, and 12 bases separated the two germline ends. This CDR3 is 14 amino acids long. The CDR3 region is CASTWGGLNTEAFF. The CDR3 nucleotides are TGTGCCAGCACCTGGGGGGGACTGAACACTGAAGCTTTCTTT.

The genes are TRBV29-1 and TRBJ1-5, with 7 positions matching TRBD1. This CDR3 region has 14 residues. V lost 4 bases to trimming and J lost 6 bases; unmatched junction nucleotides: 9. The germline CDR1 and CDR2 sequences are SQVTM and ANQGSEA. The CDR3 protein is CSVAVRQGGQPQHF. As DNA, the CDR3 is TGCAGCGTTGCAGTCCGACAGGGAGGTCAGCCCCAGCATTTT.

This chain links TRBV9 with TRBJ2-5; 7 bases are a match to TRBD2. V lost 0 bases to trimming and J lost 5 bases; unmatched junction nucleotides: 7. Per germline, CDR1 SGDLS and CDR2 YYNGEE. The CDR3 sequence is 15 residues long. The CDR3 reads CASSVGAGALETQYF. Here the CDR3 DNA reads TGTGCCAGCAGCGTAGGGGCGGGAGCGTTGGAGACCCAGTACTTC. The full variable domain, with the rest looked up from reference TRBV9 and TRBJ2-5, is DSGVTQTPKHLITATGQRVTLRCSPRSGDLSVYWYQQSLDQGLQFLIQYYNGEERAKGNILERFSAQQFPDLHSELNLSSLELGDSALYFCASSVGAGALETQYFGPGTRLLVL.

The chain has TRBV9 and TRBJ2-2; 11 bases line up with TRBD2. V was pared by 9 bases and J by 4 bases, with 14 bases of the junction left unmatched. This CDR3 spans 17 amino acids. Germline V gene data show CDR1 as SGDLS and CDR2 as YYNGEE. CDR3 in amino acids: CATSTSGAPRLTGELFF. The CDR3 nucleotides are TGTGCCACCTCGACTAGCGGGGCCCCCAGGCTCACCGGGGAGCTGTTTTTT.

The V call is TRBV19, the J call TRBJ1-1; D possibly corresponds to TRBD1 (5 bases). The germline V and J ends were trimmed by 9 bases and 3 bases, with 20 bases remaining between them. From germline, CDR1 is LNHDA and CDR2 SQIVND (reference sequence). The CDR3 totals 15 residues. This CDR3 is CASRQQIGLHTEAFF. The DNA for the CDR3 is TGTGCCAGCCGACAGCAAATCGGGTTGCACACTGAAGCTTTCTTT.

The CDR3 loop is CASSLTGWENSPLHF. CDR3 bases: TGTGCCAGCAGCCTTACAGGGTGGGAAAATTCACCCCTCCACTTT. The chain carries TRBV5-8 and TRBJ1-6; perhaps TRBD1 as D (6 bases). CDR3 size: 15 residues. V was pared by 4 bases and J by 7 bases, with 15 bases between. Germline assignment: CDR1 SGHTS and CDR2 YDEGEE.

V usage is TRBV5-4 and J usage is TRBJ2-5, with 7 bases fitting TRBD1. J was trimmed by 4 bases and V by 4 bases; bases with no gene match: 7. The CDR3 runs to 14 residues. Germline CDR1 is SGHNT and CDR2 is YYREEE (reference sequence). CDR3 nucleotides: TGTGCCAGCAGCCTGACAGGGTTGACAGAGACCCAGTACTTC. Its protein product is CASSLTGLTETQYF. Looking up the rest from reference TRBV5-4 and TRBJ2-5 gives the full variable domain: ETGVTQSPTHLIKTRGQQVTLRCSSQSGHNTVSWYQQALGQGPQFIFQYYREEENGRGNFPPRFSGLQFPNYSSELNVNALELDDSALYLCASSLTGLTETQYFGPGTRLLVL.

The rearrangement joins TRBV5-6 to TRBJ2-7; no clear D gene. The CDR3 totals 11 residues. The V end was cut by 2 bases, the J end by 6 bases, with 6 bases between. Per germline, CDR1 SGHDT and CDR2 YYEEEE. As DNA, the CDR3 is TGTGCCAGCAGCTTCCTCTTCGAGCAGTACTTC. Amino acid sequence: CASSFLFEQYF.

The rearrangement uses TRBV5-6 and TRBJ1-2; D gene uncertain. The CDR3 totals 13 residues. Germline CDR1 SGHDT, CDR2 YYEEEE. V lost 2 bases and J lost 3, with 8 bases in between. The CDR3 loop reads CASSLVEDYGYTF. CDR3 sequence (DNA): TGTGCCAGCAGCTTAGTTGAGGACTATGGCTACACCTTC.

The chain combines TRBV7-9 with TRBJ1-4, with TRBD1 identical over 11 bases. V lost 6 bases and J lost 8; bases outside the gene matches: 8. The germline V gene has CDR1 SEHNR and CDR2 FQNEAQ (reference sequence). This CDR3 contains 15 residues. CDR3: CASSYDGTGGEKLFF. The CDR3 nucleotides are TGTGCCAGCAGTTATGACGGGACAGGGGGGGAAAAACTGTTTTTT. Full variable domain (outside the CDR3, taken from reference TRBV7-9 and TRBJ1-4): DTGVSQNPRHKITKRGQNVTFRCDPISEHNRLYWYRQTLGQGPEFLTYFQNEAQLEKSRLLSDRFSAERPKGSFSTLEIQRTEQGDSAMYLCASSYDGTGGEKLFFGSGTQLSVL.

This sequence joins TRBV19 and TRBJ2-1, with D perhaps matching TRBD2 (6 bases). The germline V and J ends were trimmed by 6 bases and 7 bases, with 13 bases remaining between them. CDR1 and CDR2 from the germline V gene are LNHDA and SQIVND (reference sequence). The CDR3 length is 13 residues. CDR3 loop: CASSPGGVNEQFF. The DNA of the CDR3 is TGTGCCAGTAGCCCCGGGGGAGTAAATGAGCAGTTCTTC.

V is TRBV25-1 and J is TRBJ1-1; 7 nucleotides align to TRBD1. The CDR3 covers 15 residues. CDR1 MGHDK and CDR2 SYGVNS come from the germline V gene. With V trimmed by 4 bases and J by 4 bases, 9 bases remained unmatched. The CDR3, as DNA: TGTGCCAGCAGTGCATCACAGGGGCCCAGCACTGAAGCTTTCTTT. Protein product: CASSASQGPSTEAFF.

This clone was detected a few times. The same CDR3 also results from other DNA sequences found in this sample. This chain joins TRBV29-1 and TRBJ2-2; TRBD1 agrees at 7 bases. V shed 7 bases, J shed 8 bases, and the junction held 7 bases outside the gene matches. This CDR3 region has 12 residues. Germline-derived CDR1 and CDR2 are SQVTM and ANQGSEA. The CDR3 DNA sequence: TGCAGCGGCATAACAGGGGCTGGGGAGCTGTTTTTT. It is translated as CSGITGAGELFF.

The chain recombines TRBV13 with TRBJ1-3; 8 bases fit TRBD1. The ends lost 5 bases at V and 2 bases at J; junction bases unmatched: 8. This CDR3 contains 16 residues. The germline V gene has CDR1 PRHDT and CDR2 FYEKMQ (reference sequence). The CDR3 coding sequence is TGTGCCAGCAGCCCCCAACAGGGACAGGCTGGAAACACCATATATTTT. Its protein product is CASSPQQGQAGNTIYF.

V and J are TRBV10-3 and TRBJ2-2, with a possible D match to TRBD1 (6 bases). The CDR3 totals 14 residues. V lost 8 bases, J lost 1 base, and 11 bases lay in between. Germline CDR1 ENHRY, CDR2 SYGVKD. CDR3 loop: CAIRRTENTGELFF. CDR3 nucleotide sequence: TGTGCCATCCGCCGGACAGAGAACACCGGGGAGCTGTTTTTT.

This clone was observed a few times. This rearrangement joins TRBV2 to TRBJ1-3; the D gene is possibly TRBD1 (5 bases). This CDR3 region has 17 residues. Trimming took off 5 bases at V and 0 bases at J, with 17 bases between the two ends. CDR1 is SNHLY, CDR2 FYNNEI, per germline. The CDR3 spells CASSTGGGAFSGNTIYF. The CDR3 nucleotides are TGTGCCAGCAGTACGGGGGGTGGGGCTTTCTCTGGAAACACCATATATTTT.

J is TRBJ2-4 and V is TRBV6-6; the match to TRBD1 covers 8 bases. Germline values: CDR1 MNHNY, CDR2 SVGAGI (reference sequence). CDR3 size: 16 residues. Germline trimming cut 6 bases from V and 0 bases from J; bases unmatched to any gene: 7. In nucleotides, the CDR3 is TGTGCCAGCAGGACGACAGGGGTGAGAGCCAAAAACATTCAGTACTTC. This translates into CASRTTGVRAKNIQYF.

The rearrangement joins TRBV28 to TRBJ2-3, with D uncertain. Trimming removed 5 bases at V and 2 bases at J, with 14 bases between. Germline V gene data show CDR1 as MDHEN and CDR2 as SYDVKM. This CDR3 is built from 15 residues. The CDR3 DNA sequence: TGTGCCAGCAGTCTCCCGTCTGAGCTCACAGATACGCAGTATTTT. Translating gives CASSLPSELTDTQYF.

This sequence joins TRBV11-3 and TRBJ2-7; D might be TRBD1 (6 bases). The CDR3 is 14 residues long. Germline CDR1 SGHNT, CDR2 YENEEA. Deletions cut 6 bases from V and 3 bases from J, with 15 bases between. This CDR3 is CASSEEAGDYEQYF. DNA for the CDR3: TGTGCCAGCAGTGAGGAGGCAGGGGACTACGAGCAGTACTTC.

The J gene is TRBJ2-7, the V gene TRBV5-1; TRBD1 agrees at 8 bases. The V segment lost 4 bases and the J segment 4 bases; nucleotides outside the gene matches: 7. Germline V gives CDR1 SGHRS, CDR2 YFSETQ. This CDR3 has 14 amino acids. The CDR3, as DNA: TGCGCCAGCAGCCTGGGACAGGACCGGTACGAGCAGTACTTC. This encodes CASSLGQDRYEQYF.

CDR3 in amino acids: CASSQVRGSNEQFF. The DNA for the CDR3 is TGTGCCAGCAGCCAAGTGCGGGGTAGTAATGAGCAGTTCTTC. The chain recombines TRBV14 with TRBJ2-1; the D gene is possibly TRBD2 (6 bases). There are 14 residues in the CDR3. Germline assignment: CDR1 SGHDN and CDR2 FVKESK. Trimming left V 1 base short and J 7 bases short, with 11 bases between.